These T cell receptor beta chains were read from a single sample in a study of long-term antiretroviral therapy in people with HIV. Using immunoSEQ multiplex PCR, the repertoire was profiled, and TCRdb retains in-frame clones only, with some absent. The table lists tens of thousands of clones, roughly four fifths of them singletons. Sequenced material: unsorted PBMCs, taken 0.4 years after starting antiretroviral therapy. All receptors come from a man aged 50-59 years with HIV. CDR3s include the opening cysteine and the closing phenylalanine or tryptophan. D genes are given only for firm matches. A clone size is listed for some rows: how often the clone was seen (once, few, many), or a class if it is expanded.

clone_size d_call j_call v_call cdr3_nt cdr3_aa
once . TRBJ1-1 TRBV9 TGTGCCAGCAGCGTAGGGTCCGGATCGGCGGGGAACACTGAAGCTTTCTTT CASSVGSGSAGNTEAFF
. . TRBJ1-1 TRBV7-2 TGTGCCAGCAGCTTTATGAGGGGGGCTAATGAAGCTTTCTTT CASSFMRGANEAFF
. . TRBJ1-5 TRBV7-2 TGTGCCAGCAGCTTAGTCGATCAGCCCCAGCATTTT CASSLVDQPQHF
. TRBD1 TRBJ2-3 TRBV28 TGTGCCAGCAGTTTAGTTACAGGGGGCATAACAGATACGCAGTATTTT CASSLVTGGITDTQYF
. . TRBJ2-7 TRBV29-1 TGCAGCGTTGAGTCGGGCTACGAGCAGTACTTC CSVESGYEQYF
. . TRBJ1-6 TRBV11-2 TGTGCCAGCAGCCCCCAAACAGGGTTATATTCACCCCTCCACTTT CASSPQTGLYSPLHF
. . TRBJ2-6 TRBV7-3 TGTGCCAGCAGCTTAGAACAGGCTGGGGCCAACGTCCTGACTTTC CASSLEQAGANVLTF
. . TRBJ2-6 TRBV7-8 TGTGCCAGCAGCTTAGACTCCTCTGGGGCCAACGTCCTGACTTTC CASSLDSSGANVLTF
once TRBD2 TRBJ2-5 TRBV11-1 TGTGCCAGCAGCTTCCTAGCGGGGGGAGGAGAGACCCAGTACTTC CASSFLAGGGETQYF
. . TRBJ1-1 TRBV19 TGTGCCAGTAGTCAGGGGATGAACACTGAAGCTTTCTTT CASSQGMNTEAFF
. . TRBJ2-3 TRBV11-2 TGTGCCAGCAGCTTAGGAGGGCCGATAGATACGCAGTATTTT CASSLGGPIDTQYF
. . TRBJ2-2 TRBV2 TGTGCCAGCAGAGGGGGGGGTAGGGAGGAGCTGTTTTTT CASRGGGREELFF
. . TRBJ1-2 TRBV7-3 TGTGCCAGCAGCCCGGCCCCATCTTATAGGACTCTTAACTATGGCTACACCTTC CASSPAPSYRTLNYGYTF
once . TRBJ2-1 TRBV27 TGTGCCAGCAATGAGCAGTTCTTC CASNEQFF
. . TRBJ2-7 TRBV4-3 TGCGCCAGCAGCCAAATCTACATGAGCTCCTACGAGCAGTACTTC CASSQIYMSSYEQYF
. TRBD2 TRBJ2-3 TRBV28 TGTGCCAGCACTAGCGGGGGCACAGATACGCAGTATTTT CASTSGGTDTQYF
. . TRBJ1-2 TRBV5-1 TGCGCCAGCACCAGGGACAACTATGGCTACACCTTC CASTRDNYGYTF
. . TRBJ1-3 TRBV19 TGTGCCAGTAATGACGGATCAGGAAACACCATATATTTT CASNDGSGNTIYF
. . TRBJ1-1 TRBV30 TGTGCCTGGAGACCGGGGCAGTGGAACACTGAAGCTTTCTTT CAWRPGQWNTEAFF
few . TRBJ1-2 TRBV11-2 TGTGCCAGCAGCCTCCGGGTTGGCTACACCTTC CASSLRVGYTF
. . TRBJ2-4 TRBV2 TGTGCCAGCGGTGCCAAAAACATTCAGTACTTC CASGAKNIQYF
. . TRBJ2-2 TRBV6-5 TGTGCCAGCAGTTCCCCGGGGAACACCGGGGAGCTGTTTTTT CASSSPGNTGELFF